The 21 T cell receptor beta chains below all came from one sample that was sequenced in a study of blood T cell repertoires in COVID-19. Here immunoSEQ multiplex PCR was the method, and the copy in TCRdb shows in-frame clones only, minus some. The sample carries about 41,000 clones, roughly 85% recorded once. What was sequenced was peripheral blood. These receptor sequences come from a man aged 55 to 70 with acute or convalescent COVID-19.

This chain joins TRBV6-5 and TRBJ1-3; 7 bases align to TRBD1. Germline lookup yields CDR1 MNHEY and CDR2 SVGAGI. V dropped 7 bases and J dropped 4; count of bases not matched to a gene: 4. The CDR3 has 13 residues. The CDR3 is CASTWDSGNTIYF. The CDR3 DNA reads TGTGCCAGCACCTGGGACAGCGGAAACACCATATATTTT.

The V gene is TRBV4-3, the J gene TRBJ1-1; possible D gene TRBD1, 6 bases. Germline loops: CDR1 LGHNA, CDR2 YSLEER. Deletions cut 0 bases from V and 11 bases from J, with 16 bases between. This CDR3 has 14 amino acids. The CDR3 spells CASSQDRTAPKAFF. CDR3 coding DNA: TGCGCCAGCAGCCAAGATCGGACAGCCCCTAAGGCTTTCTTT.

The rearrangement joins TRBV2 to TRBJ1-4; 10 nucleotides match TRBD1. The germline CDR1 and CDR2 sequences are SNHLY and FYNNEI. The CDR3 contains 13 residues. J gave up 5 bases and V 6 bases, and 0 bases lay outside the gene matches. The CDR3 sequence: CASRGQGNEKLFF. DNA for the CDR3: TGTGCCAGCAGGGGACAGGGGAATGAAAAACTGTTTTTT.

This rearrangement joins TRBV4-3 to TRBJ1-1; perhaps TRBD1 as D (5 bases). Trimming removed 6 bases at V and 7 bases at J, with 18 bases between. The germline V gene has CDR1 LGHNA and CDR2 YSLEER. The CDR3 length is 14 residues. CDR3 region: CASRMAGSQGEAFF. The CDR3 nucleotides read TGCGCCAGCAGGATGGCTGGAAGCCAGGGTGAAGCTTTCTTT.

The chain carries TRBV6-1 and TRBJ1-5, with a weak D call TRBD1 (6 bases). V gave up 2 bases and J gave up 6 bases, with 11 bases separating them. This CDR3 is built from 14 residues. Germline V gene sequence: CDR1 MNHNS, CDR2 SASEGT. In DNA form, the CDR3 reads TGTGCCAGCAGTGAAACAGGGTCGGGTCAGCCCCAGCATTTT. Its translation is CASSETGSGQPQHF.

The chain has TRBV5-4 and TRBJ2-7; tentative D call: TRBD1 (5 bases). Germline V gene data show CDR1 as SGHNT and CDR2 as YYREEE (reference sequence). Trimming removed 1 base from V and 1 base from J, with 15 bases in between. This CDR3 spans 16 amino acids. The CDR3 region has the DNA TGTGCCAGCAGCTTGAATCGCCTAGGGGCGTCCTACGAGCAGTACTTC. It specifies CASSLNRLGASYEQYF.

J is TRBJ2-2 and V is TRBV19; TRBD2 matches at 16 bases. V lost 3 bases, J lost 7 bases, and 5 bases stayed unmatched. The germline CDR1 and CDR2 sequences are LNHDA and SQIVND (reference sequence). The CDR3 spans 17 residues. The CDR3 nucleotides read TGTGCCAGTAGTATGGGACTAGCGGGGGGGCCGGTCGGGGAGCTGTTTTTT. As protein: CASSMGLAGGPVGELFF.

V and J are TRBV2 and TRBJ2-3, with TRBD1 identical over 9 bases. This CDR3 is 16 amino acids long. Germline loops: CDR1 SNHLY, CDR2 FYNNEI. V lost 6 bases to trimming and J lost 2 bases; unmatched junction nucleotides: 9. DNA for the CDR3: TGTGCCAGCAGCACCCGGGACAGGGCTTACACAGATACGCAGTATTTT. Protein: CASSTRDRAYTDTQYF.

V and J are TRBV27 and TRBJ2-1; 9 nucleotides align to TRBD2. This CDR3 contains 14 residues. CDR1 is MNHEY, CDR2 SMNVEV, per germline (reference sequence). V gave up 3 bases and J gave up 6 bases; unmatched junction bases: 3. This chain's CDR3 is CASSFGSGGNEQFF. The CDR3 bases are TGTGCCAGCAGTTTTGGTAGCGGGGGCAATGAGCAGTTCTTC.

The CDR3, as DNA: TGCGCCAGCAGTTCCCCCGGGTTTAACGAGCAGTACTTC. The encoded protein is CASSSPGFNEQYF. The chain has TRBV5-1 and TRBJ2-7, with D uncertain. V was clipped by 5 bases and J by 5 bases, with 14 bases between them. Germline V gives CDR1 SGHRS, CDR2 YFSETQ. The CDR3 consists of 13 residues.

This clone was observed a few times. This chain links TRBV6-5 with TRBJ1-1; 9 positions match TRBD1. The CDR3 runs to 13 residues. Germline V gene lookup returns CDR1 MNHEY and CDR2 SVGAGI. The V segment lost 7 bases and the J segment 7 bases; nucleotides outside the gene matches: 7. The DNA for the CDR3 is TGTGCCAGCAATCGGGACAGGGCGGGTGAAGCTTTCTTT. Translating gives CASNRDRAGEAFF.

This clone has more than one count but fewer than ten. The rearrangement uses TRBV9 and TRBJ1-1; D is perhaps TRBD1 (6 bases). V gave up 3 bases and J gave up 5 bases, with 17 bases separating them. Germline V gene data show CDR1 as SGDLS and CDR2 as YYNGEE. The CDR3 runs 15 residues. The CDR3 is CASSAMGRGVTEAFF. CDR3 DNA: TGTGCCAGCAGCGCCATGGGCAGGGGAGTTACTGAAGCTTTCTTT.

V is TRBV7-2 and J is TRBJ1-2; TRBD1 aligns across 7 bases. Germline assignment: CDR1 SGHTA and CDR2 FQGNSA. V lost 0 bases to trimming and J lost 8 bases; unmatched junction nucleotides: 9. The CDR3 sequence is 15 residues long. The CDR3 DNA reads TGTGCCAGCAGCTTAGCAACAGGGGCGGGGAAGGGCTACACCTTC. Translated, it gives CASSLATGAGKGYTF.

The rearrangement joins TRBV27 to TRBJ2-7; 10 bases are shared with TRBD2. The germline gives CDR1 MNHEY, CDR2 SMNVEV (reference sequence). The CDR3 has 16 residues. V lost 3 bases, J lost 2 bases, and 7 bases stayed unmatched. CDR3 in amino acids: CASSFTSSGGTYEQYF. The CDR3 DNA follows: TGTGCCAGCAGTTTCACCTCTAGCGGGGGTACCTACGAGCAGTACTTC.

The chain joins TRBV7-6 to TRBJ2-7; 9 bases line up with TRBD1. Germline CDR1 SGHVS, CDR2 FNYEAQ. The CDR3 has 15 amino acids. With 3 bases clipped from V and 4 bases from J, the junction kept 7 bases outside the gene matches. As DNA, the CDR3 is TGTGCCAGCAGCTTCGGGGGACAGGGCGGATACGAGCAGTACTTC. This gives the protein CASSFGGQGGYEQYF.

The J gene is TRBJ2-1, the V gene TRBV9; 12 bases map to TRBD1. The CDR3 sequence is 15 residues long. Unmatched junction bases numbered 6, after V lost 4 bases and J lost 7 bases. Germline-derived CDR1 and CDR2 are SGDLS and YYNGEE. The CDR3 DNA reads as TGTGCCAGCAGCCCCGGGACAGGGGGCGGAAATGAGCAGTTCTTC. It is translated as CASSPGTGGGNEQFF.

The V call is TRBV6-5, the J call TRBJ2-3; possible D gene TRBD2, 5 bases. Germline-derived CDR1 and CDR2 are MNHEY and SVGAGI. The V end was cut by 11 bases, the J end by 0 bases, with 9 bases between. The CDR3 runs 12 residues. CDR3 sequence: CAVSGSTDTQYF. The CDR3 coding sequence is TGTGCCGTGAGCGGTAGCACAGATACGCAGTATTTT.

This chain connects TRBV7-2 to TRBJ1-6; D remains ambiguous. Per the germline V gene, CDR1 is SGHTA and CDR2 is FQGNSA. The CDR3 is 16 residues long. V lost 0 bases, J lost 2 bases, and 8 bases lay in between. CDR3 bases: TGTGCCAGCAGCTTAGCGTCAGTGGCCTATAATTCACCCCTCCACTTT. As protein: CASSLASVAYNSPLHF.

V gene TRBV10-1 combines with J gene TRBJ2-3; possible D gene TRBD1, 5 bases. Germline V gene lookup returns CDR1 WNHNN and CDR2 SYGVQD (reference sequence). The CDR3 runs to 14 residues. The germline V and J ends were trimmed by 6 bases and 1 base, with 11 bases remaining between them. The CDR3 DNA sequence: TGCGCCAGCAGCCCCGCGACAGGCACAGATACGCAGTATTTT. Amino acids: CASSPATGTDTQYF.

The sample holds one count of this clone. This sequence joins TRBV14 and TRBJ1-2; D call uncertain. Germline CDR1 SGHDN, CDR2 FVKESK. The CDR3 spans 13 residues. V was cut by 2 bases and J by 2 bases, with 6 bases left in between. The CDR3, as DNA: TGTGCCAGCAGCCAAACGGGGAACTATGGCTACACCTTC. Encoded protein: CASSQTGNYGYTF.

The chain recombines TRBV5-1 with TRBJ2-2; 9 nucleotides match TRBD1. This CDR3 is built from 16 residues. V was clipped by 5 bases and J by 4 bases; unmatched bases: 9. Germline V gene sequence: CDR1 SGHRS, CDR2 YFSETQ. CDR3 loop: CASSPTGGQGTGELFF. As DNA, the CDR3 is TGCGCCAGCAGTCCGACTGGGGGACAGGGCACCGGGGAGCTGTTTTTT.